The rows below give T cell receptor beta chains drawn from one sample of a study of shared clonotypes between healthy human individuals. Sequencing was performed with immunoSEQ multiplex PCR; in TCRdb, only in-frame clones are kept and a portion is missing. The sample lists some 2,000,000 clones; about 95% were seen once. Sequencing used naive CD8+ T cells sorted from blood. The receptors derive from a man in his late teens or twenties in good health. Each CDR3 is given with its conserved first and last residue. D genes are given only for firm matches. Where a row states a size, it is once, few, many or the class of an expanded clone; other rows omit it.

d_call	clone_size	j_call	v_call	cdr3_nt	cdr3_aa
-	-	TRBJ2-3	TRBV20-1	TGCAGTGCTATTTCAGATACGCAGTATTTT	CSAISDTQYF
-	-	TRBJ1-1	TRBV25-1	TGTGCCAGCAGTGAACGGGGACTACTTAACACTGAAGCTTTCTTT	CASSERGLLNTEAFF
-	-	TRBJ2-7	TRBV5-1	TGCGCCAGCAGCTTGGGGGGCTATAGCTCCTACGAGCAGTACTTC	CASSLGGYSSYEQYF
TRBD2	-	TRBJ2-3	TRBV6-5	TGTGCCAGCAGTGGACTAGCGGAAAGCACAGATACGCAGTATTTT	CASSGLAESTDTQYF
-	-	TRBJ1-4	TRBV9	TGTGCCTCAGAAGGGAATGATGAAAAACTGTTTTTT	CASEGNDEKLFF
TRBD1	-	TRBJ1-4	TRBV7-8	TGTGCCAGCAGCTTAGCGGGGACAGACGGTGAAAAACTGTTTTTT	CASSLAGTDGEKLFF
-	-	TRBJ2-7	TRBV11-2	TGTGCCAGCAGCCTAGGAAGGGTTGAGCAGTACTTC	CASSLGRVEQYF
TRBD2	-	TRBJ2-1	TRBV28	TGTGCCAGCAGTTTATCTGTAGCGGGGGTTTACAATGAGCAGTTCTTC	CASSLSVAGVYNEQFF
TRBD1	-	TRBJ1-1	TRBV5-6	TGTGCCAGCAGTACCTGGCCGGGACAGACTATGAACACTGAAGCTTTCTTT	CASSTWPGQTMNTEAFF
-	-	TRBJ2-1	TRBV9	TGTGCCAGCAGCGTAGATGGGGGGTTAGACCTCAATGAGCAGTTCTTC	CASSVDGGLDLNEQFF
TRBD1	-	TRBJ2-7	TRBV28	TGTGCCAGCAGTTATGGGACAGGGGGGGCCTACGAGCAGTACTTC	CASSYGTGGAYEQYF
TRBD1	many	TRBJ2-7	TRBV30	TGTGCCTGGAGTTACAGGGGGATGTACGAGCAGTACTTC	CAWSYRGMYEQYF
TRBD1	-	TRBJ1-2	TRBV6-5	TGTGCCAGCAGTTACTCGACAGGGGAAAGGAACTATGGCTACACCTTC	CASSYSTGERNYGYTF
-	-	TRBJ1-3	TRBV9	TGTGCCAGCAGCGATACGGGAGAGTACTCTGGAAACACCATATATTTT	CASSDTGEYSGNTIYF
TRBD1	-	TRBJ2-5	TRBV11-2	TGTGCCAGCAGCCTCCCACCAGGGGGTCGAGAGACCCAGTACTTC	CASSLPPGGRETQYF
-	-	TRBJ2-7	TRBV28	TGTGCCAGCAGTTTCGTTCAGGGTGTAGAGCAGTACTTC	CASSFVQGVEQYF
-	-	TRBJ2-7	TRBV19	TGTGCCAGTAGCCCTGCAGGTACCTACGAGCAGTACTTC	CASSPAGTYEQYF
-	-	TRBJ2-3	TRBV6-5	TGTGCCAGCAGGACCGGGCCAATAAACACAGATACGCAGTATTTT	CASRTGPINTDTQYF
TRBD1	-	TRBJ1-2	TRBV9	TGTGCCAGCAGCGACGGGACAGCCCCCTATGGCTACACCTTC	CASSDGTAPYGYTF
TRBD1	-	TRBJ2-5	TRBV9	TGTGCCAGCAGCGGGGAGGGACAGGGGGCAGGAGGTGAGACCCAGTACTTC	CASSGEGQGAGGETQYF
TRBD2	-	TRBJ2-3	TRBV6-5	TGTGCCAGCAGTTACGGGACTATCCCTAGCACAGATACGCAGTATTTT	CASSYGTIPSTDTQYF
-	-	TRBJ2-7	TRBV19	TGTGCCAGTAGTGGCCCAACCTACGAGCAGTACTTC	CASSGPTYEQYF
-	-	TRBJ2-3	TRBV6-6	TGTGCCAGCAGTGTTCTGGGGGGAGATACGCAGTATTTT	CASSVLGGDTQYF
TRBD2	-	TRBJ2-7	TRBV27	TGTGCCAGCAGCCAAGTACGGGAGGCCTACGAGCAGTACTTC	CASSQVREAYEQYF
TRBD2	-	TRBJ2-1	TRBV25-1	TGTGCCAGCAGTAAGACTAGCGGGAGAACTAATGAGCAGTTCTTC	CASSKTSGRTNEQFF
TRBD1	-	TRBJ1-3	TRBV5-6	TGTGCCAGCAGCTTTGACAGGGGCGAAAACACCATATATTTT	CASSFDRGENTIYF
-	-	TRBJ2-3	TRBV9	TGTGCCAGCAGCCTTAGTAGCACAGATACGCAGTATTTT	CASSLSSTDTQYF
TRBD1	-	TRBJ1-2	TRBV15	TGTGCCACCAGCAGAGATCTGGGCAGGGGGGATGGCTACACCTTC	CATSRDLGRGDGYTF
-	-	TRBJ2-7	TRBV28	TGTGCCAGCAGTTTCGGCAGCGTCTCCTACGAGCAGTACTTC	CASSFGSVSYEQYF
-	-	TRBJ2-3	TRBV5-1	TGCGCCAGCAGCTTAAGGGCAGACACAGATACGCAGTATTTT	CASSLRADTDTQYF
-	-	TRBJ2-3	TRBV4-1	TGCGCCAGCAGCCAAGATTGGCAGGGGTGGACAGATACGCAGTATTTT	CASSQDWQGWTDTQYF
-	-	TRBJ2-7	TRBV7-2	TGTGCCAGCAGCTTCGGCGGGACAAGCGAGCAGTACTTC	CASSFGGTSEQYF
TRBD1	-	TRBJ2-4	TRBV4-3	TGCGCCAGCAGCCAAACCAGACAGGGAGCCAAAAACATTCAGTACTTC	CASSQTRQGAKNIQYF